Listed below are T cell receptor beta chains from one sample, sequenced in a study of shared clonotypes between healthy human individuals. Some clones are missing from TCRdb's copy, which holds only in-frame ones; the method was immunoSEQ multiplex PCR. This table holds hundreds of thousands of clones, around 67% found once. The specimen sequenced was memory CD4+ T cells sorted from blood. The receptors shown here come from a man aged 30-40 years in good health. Each CDR3 is given with its conserved first and last residue. The D gene is left open where the match is weak. Clone size is shown for a subset of rows, as once, few, many or a class of expanded clone.

j_gene: TRBJ1-6
abundance: NA
v_gene: TRBV5-4
d_gene: TRBD1
CDR3nt: TGTGCCAGCAGCCGGATAGGACAGGGAAGAAATTCACCCCTCCACTTT
CDR3aa: CASSRIGQGRNSPLHF

j_gene: TRBJ2-1
abundance: NA
v_gene: TRBV6-1
d_gene: NA
CDR3nt: TGTGCCAGCAACACCCGGGACTCCTACTACAATGAGCAGTTCTTC
CDR3aa: CASNTRDSYYNEQFF

j_gene: TRBJ2-1
abundance: NA
v_gene: TRBV7-2
d_gene: TRBD1
CDR3nt: TGTGCCAGCAGCTCAAATATACAGGGGTATGAGCAGTTCTTC
CDR3aa: CASSSNIQGYEQFF

j_gene: TRBJ2-3
abundance: NA
v_gene: TRBV2
d_gene: TRBD2
CDR3nt: TGTGCCAGCAGTGAACTGACTAGCGGGATTGGGGCGCAGTATTTT
CDR3aa: CASSELTSGIGAQYF

j_gene: TRBJ1-2
abundance: NA
v_gene: TRBV5-6
d_gene: NA
CDR3nt: TGTGCCAGCAGCTTGGCTAGCACTAACTATGGCTACACCTTC
CDR3aa: CASSLASTNYGYTF

j_gene: TRBJ2-5
abundance: NA
v_gene: TRBV4-1
d_gene: NA
CDR3nt: TGCGCCAGCAGCCAAGGGGCTGGTTTCCAAGAGACCCAGTACTTC
CDR3aa: CASSQGAGFQETQYF

j_gene: TRBJ2-5
abundance: NA
v_gene: TRBV5-4
d_gene: NA
CDR3nt: TGTGCCAGCAGCTTCGGACTGCAAGAGACCCAGTACTTC
CDR3aa: CASSFGLQETQYF

j_gene: TRBJ2-3
abundance: NA
v_gene: TRBV18
d_gene: NA
CDR3nt: TGTGCCAGCTCACCAACCACAGATACGCAGTATTTT
CDR3aa: CASSPTTDTQYF

j_gene: TRBJ1-5
abundance: NA
v_gene: TRBV28
d_gene: TRBD1
CDR3nt: TGTGCCAGCACCGCAGGGGGGGGGAATCAGCCCCAGCATTTT
CDR3aa: CASTAGGGNQPQHF

j_gene: TRBJ2-1
abundance: NA
v_gene: TRBV7-9
d_gene: TRBD2
CDR3nt: TGTGCCAGCAGCTTGGTTAGCGGGAAGGGGAATGAGCAGTTCTTC
CDR3aa: CASSLVSGKGNEQFF

j_gene: TRBJ2-7
abundance: NA
v_gene: TRBV5-1
d_gene: TRBD2
CDR3nt: TGCGCCAGCAGCCAAGGGACTAGCGGGAGATACGAGCAGTACTTC
CDR3aa: CASSQGTSGRYEQYF

j_gene: TRBJ1-1
abundance: NA
v_gene: TRBV15
d_gene: TRBD1
CDR3nt: TGTGCCACCAGCAGAGAAGGGGGACAGGGAAACACTGAAGCTTTCTTT
CDR3aa: CATSREGGQGNTEAFF

j_gene: TRBJ2-5
abundance: NA
v_gene: TRBV29-1
d_gene: TRBD1
CDR3nt: TGCAGCGTTGAAAGGGACAGGGGTGGGGAGACCCAGTACTTC
CDR3aa: CSVERDRGGETQYF

j_gene: TRBJ1-2
abundance: NA
v_gene: TRBV2
d_gene: NA
CDR3nt: TGTGCCAGCAGTGGGGACTTAACGTATGGCTACACCTTC
CDR3aa: CASSGDLTYGYTF

j_gene: TRBJ1-1
abundance: NA
v_gene: TRBV28
d_gene: NA
CDR3nt: TGTGCCAGCAGCTCGCCGATTCCCACTGAAGCTTTCTTT
CDR3aa: CASSSPIPTEAFF

j_gene: TRBJ1-3
abundance: NA
v_gene: TRBV5-8
d_gene: NA
CDR3nt: TGTGCCAGCAGATTCTCTGGAAACACCATATATTTT
CDR3aa: CASRFSGNTIYF

j_gene: TRBJ2-1
abundance: few
v_gene: TRBV10-3
d_gene: TRBD2
CDR3nt: TGTGCCATCAGTCGTCTAGCGGAGACCAATGAGCAGTTCTTC
CDR3aa: CAISRLAETNEQFF

j_gene: TRBJ2-7
abundance: NA
v_gene: TRBV5-4
d_gene: NA
CDR3nt: TGTGCCAGCAGCGTGTATGGGCTCCCTACTGGCGAGCAGTACTTC
CDR3aa: CASSVYGLPTGEQYF

j_gene: TRBJ2-7
abundance: NA
v_gene: TRBV28
d_gene: NA
CDR3nt: TGTGCCAGCAGTCAACAGCAGATAAGGGCCTACGAGCAGTACTTC
CDR3aa: CASSQQQIRAYEQYF

j_gene: TRBJ1-1
abundance: NA
v_gene: TRBV4-3
d_gene: NA
CDR3nt: TGCGCCAGCAGCCGAAGAGTTTGGGACGATGAAGCTTTCTTT
CDR3aa: CASSRRVWDDEAFF

j_gene: TRBJ2-7
abundance: many
v_gene: TRBV5-4
d_gene: NA
CDR3nt: TGTGCCAGCAGCTTAGACGGGGTTCGGGGCTACGAGCAGTACTTC
CDR3aa: CASSLDGVRGYEQYF

j_gene: TRBJ1-4
abundance: NA
v_gene: TRBV2
d_gene: TRBD1
CDR3nt: TGTGCCAGCAGCAGGACAGGGAATGAAAAACTGTTTTTT
CDR3aa: CASSRTGNEKLFF

j_gene: TRBJ2-2
abundance: NA
v_gene: TRBV6-5
d_gene: NA
CDR3nt: TGTGCCAGCAGTTACTATGGCCTTGGCGGCGGGGAGCTGTTTTTT
CDR3aa: CASSYYGLGGGELFF

j_gene: TRBJ1-2
abundance: NA
v_gene: TRBV6-5
d_gene: NA
CDR3nt: TGTGCCAGCAGTTACGTGGGCAGGGCTCATTTCTATGGCTACACCTTC
CDR3aa: CASSYVGRAHFYGYTF